This T cell receptor (beta chain) stems from a study of T cell responses to AZD1222 COVID-19 vaccine. In germline, CDR1 is SGHRS, CDR2 YFSETQ. This CDR3 contains 15 residues. The V end lost 0 bases, the J end lost 0 bases, and 10 bases lay between the germline ends. General observations from the study: Vaccine-related CD4 TCRs covered spike, predominating at 160-218 and 743-854. Donors were chiefly white British, with a greater number of females, and clonal diversity was perhaps underestimated. Increased Spike-specific TCR breadth and depth were observed after two AZD1222 doses. The number of AZD1222 recipients seropositive at baseline was only five or six.

TCRdb keeps only in-frame clones here, not all; method: immunoSEQ multiplex PCR. The sample has 150,000 or so clones; 94% are singletons. About this clone itself: Antigen unknown.

Sequenced material: peripheral blood, taken 28 days after the second AZD1222 dose. This clonotype originated in an adult who received the AZD1222 COVID-19 vaccine. This sequence joins TRBV5-1 and TRBJ2-7; unclear D gene. The CDR3 region is CASSLGGPSSYEQYF. CDR3 DNA: TGCGCCAGCAGCTTGGGAGGACCGAGCTCCTACGAGCAGTACTTC. Variable domain in full (rest from reference TRBV5-1 and TRBJ2-7): KAGVTQTPRYLIKTRGQQVTLSCSPISGHRSVSWYQQTPGQGLQFLFEYFSETQRNKGNFPGRFSGRQFSNSRSEMNVSTLELGDSALYLCASSLGGPSSYEQYFGPGTRLTVT.